This T cell receptor (beta chain) appears in the sequencing data of a study of T-cell memory formation after mild COVID-19. Using constant-segment primers, 5'RACE produced TCR alpha and TCR beta cDNA libraries carrying sample barcodes and UMIs. Using its own MiXCR run on the 5' RACE reads, TCRdb lists one record per CDR3 protein. The sample holds some 190,000 distinct CDR3 sequences, about a sixth seen once. This clonotype was seen at least ten times. The receptor's source is an adult woman who had mild COVID-19 (a few samples of this study predate the infection). Cell type and time point are not known. Sequencing was carried out using PBMCs or a T cell subset sorted from them (not recorded which).

The CDR3 loop is CSVKRAFDQPQHF. The CDR3 DNA follows: TGCAGCGTCAAAAGGGCATTTGATCAGCCCCAGCATTTT. This rearrangement joins TRBV29-1 to TRBJ1-5; D call uncertain. Per germline, CDR1 SQVTM and CDR2 ANQGSEA. This CDR3 comprises 13 residues. Deletions cut 6 bases from V and 5 bases from J, with 14 bases between.